This entry lists 8 T cell receptor beta chains sequenced from one sample in a study of T-cell reconstitution after alpha-beta-depleted transplantation in children. Molecular barcoding with unique molecular identifiers was used for the TCRbeta library. TCRdb re-derived calls from the PCR reads in MiXCR, one entry per CDR3 protein. The profile shows about 980,000 distinct CDR3 sequences, about 30% of them singletons. The material sequenced was PBMCs, mostly from graft donor cells, taken 360 days after TCRalphabeta/CD19-depleted stem cell transplant. Receptors were obtained from a boy under two years old who had a stem cell transplant for SCID, so the T cells may come from the graft donor.

The chain has TRBV10-1 and TRBJ2-4, with 9 bases fitting TRBD2. Germline CDR1 reads WNHNN; CDR2 reads SYGVQD (reference sequence). V lost 2 bases to trimming and J lost 10 bases; unmatched junction nucleotides: 9. The CDR3 runs to 15 residues. DNA of the CDR3: TGCGCCAGCAGTGAGATAGCGGGGGCGCGAGGGATTCAGTACTTC. Translation gives CASSEIAGARGIQYF.

In its sample, this clonotype was seen a few times. This chain uses TRBV20-1 with TRBJ2-7; no reliable D call. Trimming pared 0 bases from V and 2 bases from J, leaving 14 bases between. Germline V gives CDR1 DFQATT, CDR2 SNEGSKA (reference sequence). This CDR3 has 15 residues. CDR3 DNA: TGCAGTGCTAGAGAAACCCCGGGCCAGCCCTACGAGCAGTACTTC. This gives the protein CSARETPGQPYEQYF.

This clonotype was counted a few times. CDR3 coding DNA: TGTGCCATCAGTGAGTTTAGGGACAGGGAAGAATTGAATGAGCAGTTCTTC. It specifies CAISEFRDREELNEQFF. The chain employs TRBV10-3 and TRBJ2-1; 9 bases match TRBD1. The length of the CDR3 is 17 residues. Germline V lookup: CDR1 ENHRY, CDR2 SYGVKD. Unmatched junction bases numbered 11, after V lost 1 base and J lost 7 bases.

The V call is TRBV5-1, the J call TRBJ2-1, with unresolved D. Germline assignment: CDR1 SGHRS and CDR2 YFSETQ. Trimming left V 3 bases short and J 4 bases short, with 14 bases between. The CDR3 totals 15 residues. The CDR3 sequence: CASSSQRRFYNEQFF. The CDR3 nucleotides are TGCGCCAGCAGCTCACAGAGGAGATTTTACAATGAGCAGTTCTTC.

This chain links TRBV7-9 with TRBJ1-1; D unresolved. Germline-derived CDR1 and CDR2 are SEHNR and FQNEAQ (reference sequence). V lost 3 bases and J lost 5, with 10 bases in between. The CDR3 runs to 13 residues. Written as DNA, the CDR3 is TGTGCCAGCAGCTTGAGAAGGGAAACTGAAGCTTTCTTT. Translated, it gives CASSLRRETEAFF.

The rearrangement uses TRBV4-3 and TRBJ2-3; 10 bases align to TRBD2. V shed 2 bases and J 13 bases; nucleotides not matched to a gene: 9. The CDR3 runs to 14 residues. CDR1 and CDR2 (germline): LGHNA, YSLEER. CDR3 loop: CASSQTRTSGRKYF. The CDR3 DNA sequence: TGCGCCAGCAGCCAAACAAGGACTAGCGGTCGAAAGTATTTT.

This clonotype has just a few counts. This chain uses TRBV20-1 with TRBJ2-5; D ambiguous. Trimming took 6 bases from V and 9 from J, leaving 11 bases between them. Germline values: CDR1 DFQATT, CDR2 SNEGSKA (reference sequence). The CDR3 is 10 amino acids. In nucleotides, the CDR3 is TGCAGTGCAAAAACCCCCTCCCAGTACTTC. Protein product: CSAKTPSQYF.

This clonotype occurred a few times. The V gene is TRBV12-3 or TRBV12-4, the J gene TRBJ1-2; possibly TRBD1 for D (6 bases). The CDR3 length is 14 residues. Trimming shortened V by 3 bases and J by 7 bases, and 15 bases separated the two germline ends. Written as DNA, the CDR3 is TGTGCCAGCAGTTTTTCAGGGGCCGGTAGTGGCTACACCTTC. Amino acids: CASSFSGAGSGYTF.